The sequence of this T cell receptor (beta chain) was determined in a study of graft-versus-host responses after intestinal transplantation (dated by TCRdb to the early 2020s). Looking at the study overall: Multivisceral, liver-intestinal, or isolated intestinal transplants were received by the recipients. All recipients received anti-thymocyte globulin induction followed by maintenance tacrolimus and steroids for approximately 3 years. Rather than going through the commercial service, samples from a few later patients were sequenced in-house on an Illumina MiSeq and processed with MiXCR. Alloreactive clones were identified by sequencing pre-transplant mixed lymphocyte reaction products and comparing them with unstimulated pre-transplant donor and recipient T cells. A cohort of 20 to 25 intestinal transplant recipients, including one retransplant, was enrolled, and 3 patients lacking pretransplant specimens were excluded. Donor T cell macrochimerism was defined as a peak of at least 4% donor T cells among recipient peripheral blood mononuclear cells. After intestinal transplantation, graft-versus-host and host-versus-graft alloreactive T cell clones in the graft, circulation and bone marrow were tracked using bulk TCR-beta CDR3 sequencing.

Blood samples were collected up to 4 times in the first month after transplant and then at least monthly when available. General findings and caveats noted by the study authors: GvH clones were detected in recipient bone marrow, and some appeared earlier in ileal mucosa or blood, consistent with an intestinal mucosal origin. Conclusions were limited by the relatively low number and heterogeneity of intestinal transplant patients. Peak levels of circulating GvH clones were associated with declines in HvG clones early after transplant. In the allografts of patients with donor T cell macrochimerism, GvH to HvG T cell clonal ratios were high.

Receptor amplification or capture employed the immunoSEQ multiplex PCR assay. For most patients, high-throughput TCR-beta CDR3 sequencing of genomic DNA was performed by Adaptive Biotechnologies. The authors' pipeline ran thus. Adaptive's ImmunoSEQ software was the source of the TCR sequencing data for roughly 19 patients, while a few other patients were processed with MiXCR and VDJtools. CDR3 nucleotide sequences shared between donor and recipient were removed because their origin could not be assigned. At least 2-fold expansion over unstimulated cells and a minimum CFSE-low frequency of 0.002% (template counts) or 0.001% (read counts) were required for clones to be classified as alloreactive. Mappable clones were those detected in sequenced pre-transplant spleen, lymph node, or MLR CFSE-low populations of the donor or recipient. Cumulative frequency of alloreactive clones was calculated as a percentage of all sequences weighted by copy number. In its TCRdb copy, this immuneACCESS table keeps in-frame sequences only and misses some clones. Where compared with another copy, unresolved V genes explain less than half of these, and the others have no known cause. V and J calls and clone size come straight from that table; D and trimming were deduced from the DNA. Across this sample there are about 23,000 clones, with 90% seen only once. The ten largest account for roughly 1.9% of the sample.

With respect to this clone: Its antigen specificity is not known. No per-base quality is available; no much larger clone lies one base away.

The clonotype comes from a human patient who received an intestinal transplant, so some T cells may come from the graft donor. This specimen was PBMCs, taken around 38 days after intestinal transplant.

DNA sequence: TGTGCCAGCAGTAGGGGAAGTTCCAGGCTCCCTAATGAAAAACTGTTTTTT. Translated, it reads CASSRGSSRLPNEKLFF. The chain couples TRBV6-7 to TRBJ1-4; matching of 5 bases hints at TRBD1 as the D gene. TRBV6-7 is an ORF, and what it does is uncertain. The junction carries 19 bases between V and J, which are trimmed by 5 bases and 3 bases respectively. The CDR3 spans 17 residues, from the cysteine through the phenylalanine. Only the CDR3 DNA is retained, 51 bases long and in frame from the first base.